The clone carrying this T cell receptor (beta chain) was observed a single time. The data originate from a study of blood T cell repertoires in COVID-19. Overall study: The study drew acute and convalescent COVID-19 samples from the United States, Italy and Spain.

Produced via immunoSEQ multiplex PCR; TCRdb's table is partial and in-frame only. The sample has more than 45,000 clones, about 90% seen once. The J segment lost 2 bases and the V segment lost 6 bases, leaving 9 bases of the junction unmatched. The germline V gene has CDR1 MDHEN and CDR2 SYDVKM. This CDR3 spans 16 amino acids. The sequenced sample consisted of peripheral blood. The gene calls are TRBV28 and TRBJ2-1, with 8 nucleotides matching TRBD2. The source of this sequence is a human donor in a cohort sampled during active COVID-19. CDR3 in amino acids: CASRAPGLGTYNEQFF. CDR3 in DNA: TGTGCCAGCAGAGCACCGGGACTAGGGACCTACAATGAGCAGTTCTTC.